This TCR beta chain was obtained from a study of PD-L1 blockade in urothelial cancer. Study results and limitations: Tumor-associated TCR clones expanded more in blood at 3 weeks in patients with durable benefit.

About this clone itself: Its antigen is undetermined.

Added to each PCR by spiking were synthetic TCR analog templates. Measured with immunoSEQ multiplex PCR; TCRdb has only the in-frame clones, and not every one. Counted here are roughly 52,000 clones, roughly 78% occurring once; the ten biggest clones make up about 9.4%. The time point here: pretreatment peripheral blood. Patients each gave 1 to 8 samples, pretreatment and on-treatment. The CDR3 totals 15 residues. Germline V gene sequence: CDR1 MNHEY, CDR2 SMNVEV (reference sequence). V dropped 1 base and J dropped 6; count of bases not matched to a gene: 8. The sequence came from a man between 65 and 85 years old with urothelial cancer. The chain combines TRBV27 with TRBJ1-2; 7 nucleotides align to TRBD1. This sample comprised PBMCs, obtained around atezolizumab (anti-PD-L1) treatment. The CDR3 coding sequence is TGTGCCAGCAGTTTATTCCCCGGACAGGAGAATGGCTACACCTTC. This codes for CASSLFPGQENGYTF.